The 16 T cell receptor beta chains listed next were all sequenced from one sample in a study of cytomegalovirus exposure and HLA in healthy donors. The PCR contained 60 Vbeta and 13 Jbeta primers. Sequencing used immunoSEQ multiplex PCR; TCRdb keeps in-frame clones, though not all of them. The sample carries roughly 200,000 clones, 80% to 90% recorded once. The sequencing sample was made of PBMCs. The receptors originated from a middle-aged man in good health and CMV-seropositive.

The V call is TRBV7-9, the J call TRBJ2-7; weak D call: TRBD1 (6 bases). The V end was cut by 6 bases, the J end by 3 bases, with 6 bases between. Germline assignment: CDR1 SEHNR and CDR2 FQNEAQ (reference sequence). This CDR3 comprises 11 residues. CDR3 sequence: CASRGGYEQYF. The CDR3, as DNA: TGTGCCAGCAGAGGGGGCTACGAGCAGTACTTC. Full variable domain (outside the CDR3, taken from reference TRBV7-9 and TRBJ2-7): DTGVSQNPRHKITKRGQNVTFRCDPISEHNRLYWYRQTLGQGPEFLTYFQNEAQLEKSRLLSDRFSAERPKGSFSTLEIQRTEQGDSAMYLCASRGGYEQYFGPGTRLTVT.

A word on this clone: Distinct nucleotide sequences in the sample also encode this CDR3. V and J are TRBV6-1 and TRBJ1-1, with a weak D call TRBD1 (5 bases). The germline gives CDR1 MNHNS, CDR2 SASEGT. This CDR3 has 13 amino acids. Trimming shortened V by 6 bases and J by 3 bases, and 11 bases separated the two germline ends. Here the CDR3 reads CASSPSGDTEAFF. The CDR3 DNA follows: TGTGCCAGCAGCCCGTCGGGGGACACTGAAGCTTTCTTT.

The CDR3: CASSVPVGRGTGELFF. As DNA, the CDR3 is TGTGCCAGCAGCGTCCCGGTGGGGCGTGGGACCGGGGAGCTGTTTTTT. V and J are TRBV7-6 and TRBJ2-2, with D perhaps TRBD1 (5 bases). The germline gives CDR1 SGHVS, CDR2 FNYEAQ. CDR3 length: 16 amino acids. Between the trimmed V and J ends, which lost 5 bases and 5 bases, there was a span of 18 bases.

About this clone itself: Germline is not matched at one junction end, which may reflect a read error. This chain uses TRBV7-7 with TRBJ2-1, with 11 bases aligning to TRBD2. CDR3 length: 15 residues. CDR1 and CDR2 from the germline V gene are SSHAT and FNYEAQ (reference sequence). The CDR3 DNA sequence: TGTGCTAGCAGCCTCGGGACTAGCGGTCTTGGTGAGCAGTTCTTC. Its translation is CASSLGTSGLGEQFF.

The chain has TRBV28 and TRBJ1-5; no definite D call. Looked up from germline, CDR1 is MDHEN and CDR2 is SYDVKM. The CDR3 is 14 residues long. V was trimmed by 3 bases and J by 5 bases, leaving 11 bases between them. Here the CDR3 reads CASSFSGKYQPQHF. The DNA of the CDR3 is TGTGCCAGCAGTTTTTCCGGGAAATATCAGCCCCAGCATTTT.

The J gene is TRBJ1-2, the V gene TRBV29-1, with 8 bases matching TRBD1. V gave up 7 bases and J gave up 5 bases; unmatched junction bases: 9. The CDR3 contains 13 residues. CDR1 is SQVTM and CDR2 is ANQGSEA in the germline V gene. CDR3 sequence reads: CSAWGQGAYGYTF. CDR3 DNA: TGCAGCGCCTGGGGCCAGGGGGCTTATGGCTACACCTTC.

The chain recombines TRBV15 with TRBJ2-7; D possibly corresponds to TRBD1 (7 bases). The V gene's germline CDR1 is LNHNV and CDR2 YYDKDF (reference sequence). Trimming removed 0 bases at V and 1 base at J, with 13 bases between. CDR3 length equals 16 residues. CDR3 sequence reads: CATSRELRDRSYEQYF. In nucleotides, the CDR3 is TGTGCCACCAGCAGAGAACTGCGGGACAGATCCTACGAGCAGTACTTC.

This sequence joins TRBV29-1 and TRBJ2-7; a possible D gene is TRBD2 (6 bases). The CDR3 consists of 14 residues. From germline, CDR1 is SQVTM and CDR2 ANQGSEA. Trimming took 1 base from V and 3 from J, leaving 13 bases between them. Written as DNA, the CDR3 is TGCAGCGTTGAAGGTCTAGCGACCGACTACGAGCAGTACTTC. Protein: CSVEGLATDYEQYF.

Turning to this clone: Sequence at one end of the junction differs from germline and may be a read error. This sample also contains other DNA sequences that code for the same CDR3. The rearrangement links TRBV30 to TRBJ1-2; possible D gene TRBD1, 5 bases. CDR3 size: 11 residues. The V gene's germline CDR1 is GTSNPN and CDR2 SVGIG (reference sequence). The CDR3 is CAWGRVDGYTF. CDR3 coding DNA: TGCGCCTGGGGCAGGGTGGATGGCTACACCTTC.

The genes are TRBV6-1 and TRBJ1-2; D is ambiguous. Germline V gives CDR1 MNHNS, CDR2 SASEGT. V gave up 2 bases and J gave up 8 bases, with 15 bases separating them. This CDR3 is built from 14 residues. As DNA, the CDR3 is TGTGCCAGCAGTGAAACCCCTACAGTAAAAGGCTACACCTTC. Protein: CASSETPTVKGYTF.

The rearrangement joins TRBV29-1 to TRBJ1-2; D unresolved. Germline CDR1 reads SQVTM; CDR2 reads ANQGSEA. The CDR3 totals 11 residues. V was trimmed by 4 bases and J by 5 bases, leaving 8 bases between them. CDR3 in DNA: TGCAGCGTTGGAGGGAATTATGGCTACACCTTC. Translated, it gives CSVGGNYGYTF. The full variable domain, in which reference TRBV29-1 and TRBJ1-2 provide the parts outside the CDR3, is SAVISQKPSRDICQRGTSLTIQCQVDSQVTMMFWYRQQPGQSLTLIATANQGSEATYESGFVIDKFPISRPNLTFSTLTVSNMSPEDSSIYLCSVGGNYGYTFGSGTRLTVV.

This clone has a handful of counts. The V gene is TRBV25-1, the J gene TRBJ2-5; 8 nucleotides agree with TRBD2. J was trimmed by 3 bases and V by 1 base; bases with no gene match: 7. The CDR3 consists of 16 residues. Germline CDR1 is MGHDK and CDR2 is SYGVNS. The CDR3 region has the DNA TGTGCCAGCAGTGAATCCATAGGACTAGCTAAAGAGACCCAGTACTTC. Translation: CASSESIGLAKETQYF. The whole variable domain, remainder taken from reference TRBV25-1 and TRBJ2-5, is EADIYQTPRYLVIGTGKKITLECSQTMGHDKMYWYQQDPGMELHLIHYSYGVNSTEKGDLSSESTVSRIRTEHFPLTLESARPSHTSQYLCASSESIGLAKETQYFGPGTRLLVL.

The rearrangement uses TRBV7-7 and TRBJ2-3; D is possibly TRBD1 (5 bases). The germline V gene encodes CDR1 SSHAT and CDR2 FNYEAQ (reference sequence). CDR3 size: 14 residues. Trimming stripped 1 base from V and 6 bases from J, with 11 bases between. The chain's CDR3 is CASSLGTPRDTQYF. DNA of the CDR3: TGTGCCAGCAGCTTAGGGACACCTAGGGATACGCAGTATTTT.

The chain joins TRBV4-3 to TRBJ2-4; 9 nucleotides match TRBD1. CDR1 LGHNA and CDR2 YSLEER come from the germline V gene. V lost 4 bases to trimming and J lost 8 bases; unmatched junction nucleotides: 18. This CDR3 has 18 amino acids. For the CDR3, the DNA is TGCGCCAGCAGCCCAAACCTCCCGGGACAGGGAGGAGGGGACATTCAGTACTTC. As protein: CASSPNLPGQGGGDIQYF.

The chain couples TRBV7-9 to TRBJ2-3, with TRBD1 as a possible D gene (5 bases). Germline lookup yields CDR1 SEHNR and CDR2 FQNEAQ (reference sequence). Between the trimmed V and J ends, which lost 2 bases and 0 bases, there was a span of 18 bases. The CDR3 length is 18 residues. CDR3 residues: CASSLSLRSTASTDTQYF. The CDR3 DNA reads as TGTGCCAGCAGCTTAAGTCTCAGGTCGACAGCTAGCACAGATACGCAGTATTTT.

To note about this clone: Additional DNA sequences in this sample encode the identical CDR3. This chain connects TRBV4-2 to TRBJ2-7; 7 positions match TRBD1. CDR1 and CDR2 from the germline V gene are LGHNA and YNFKEQ. The junction had 1 base not matched to a gene; V was cut back by 3 bases and J by 2 bases. The CDR3 has 13 residues. This CDR3 is CASSQGQTYEQYF. CDR3 sequence (DNA): TGTGCCAGCAGCCAGGGACAGACCTACGAGCAGTACTTC.